This paragraph reports one TCR beta chain. The clone's antigen remains unknown. No base-level quality is on record; no much larger clone is a single base apart. V loses 7 bases at its end and J loses 8 bases; junction bases beyond the gene matches: 14. Reading the germline V gene gives CDR1 MNHEY and CDR2 SVGAGI. The CDR3 runs 15 residues from the cysteine to the phenylalanine. Of the read, only the CDR3 DNA is kept; its 45 bases are in frame from base 1. The cohort was made up of about 670 healthy bone marrow donors. At the time of sampling, every cohort member was nominally healthy, though immune exposures that went unrecorded were likely present. The donor was CMV seropositive and was included in the group of 250 to 300 seropositive cohort members. A peripheral blood sample was collected from each donor, and TCR beta sequencing was performed on peripheral blood mononuclear cells. The Qiagen DNeasy Blood Extraction Kit was used to extract genomic DNA from the blood cell samples.

The data were taken from a study of cytomegalovirus exposure and HLA in healthy donors (dated by TCRdb to the late 2010s). Regarding the research as a whole: In an earlier analysis of roughly 500 of the donors, 250 to 350 Gb of sequence data and 100 million or so unique TCR beta sequences from roughly 190 million T cells were reported. Approximately 330 gigabases of sequencing data and around 80 million unique TCR sequences made up an early release that covered approximately 620 HLA-typed donors. Of the 350 to 450 genotyped donors, 81% were placed in the genetic ancestry cluster associated with self-reported Caucasian donors. The study aimed to test whether signatures of past pathogen exposure could be identified by cataloging public T cell receptors. The study used immunosequencing to profile the T cell repertoires of 666 subjects and linked those repertoires to cytomegalovirus serostatus. Besides the first cohort of more than 650 subjects, a separate validation cohort made up of around 120 different subjects was used. High-throughput TCR immunosequencing, statistical association of individual TCRs with disease status, and machine learning were combined to predict cytomegalovirus infection status. In a later analysis, previously published TCR beta repertoires from roughly 710 donors were re-analyzed and high-resolution HLA genotyping was added so that TCR occurrence patterns could be studied. In the later analysis, no new phenotypic data were used to find candidate immune exposures; instead, reliance was placed on TCR beta sequences and their occurrence across donors. In an earlier analysis of roughly 540 of the donors, high-throughput TCR beta sequencing was used to judge whether each TCR beta V gene segment behaved as functional or pseudogenic. Donor age, sex, ethnicity and CMV serostatus were collected together with the repertoire data. In a later genetic analysis, genome-wide SNP genotypes for about 65% of the 666 donors were used, and that subset was treated as a discovery cohort. Every repertoire in the discovery cohort had been generated on one and the same sequencing platform. Both class I and class II loci were covered by HLA typing, at four-digit resolution. The number of donors typed differed by locus, with 629-630 for A, B, C, DRB1 and DQB1, about 500 for DQA1, 600 to 610 for DPA1, and approximately 470 for DPB1. About five DR-DQ haplotypes were handled as single units for association and clustering, since linkage in the cohort was strong. Among about 360 genotyped donors of the cohort, an average of 235,054 unique TCR beta nucleotide sequences were sequenced per donor, roughly 18% of them non-productive. Results the study describes overall, beyond this receptor: Linkage disequilibrium might explain the correlated functional status among segregating V segments, but an unknown experimental factor could not be excluded. Compared with equally common non-associated chains, HLA-associated TCR beta chains in a later analysis were more clonally expanded and had lower generation probabilities. Cytomegalovirus status was reported to be diagnosed by the classifier with high specificity and sensitivity in both the original and validation cohorts. An earlier analysis of some 560 of the donors showed that most TCR beta V segments appeared in productive rearrangements either about 87% or about 30% of the time, which broadly matched IMGT annotations. According to a later genetic analysis, donors in an Asian-associated ancestry cluster had fewer N-insertions in productive TCRs than the approximately 700-donor mean. For the cohort, immune exposure information was limited to CMV serostatus. In a later analysis, most CMV-associated TCR beta chains were found to appear HLA-restricted, with HLA associations seemingly driven largely by CMV exposure. According to the authors, the approach could potentially be generalized to other disease states and immunological phenotypes. Because counts were too low, seventeen rarely observed V segments, including chromosome 9 orphons, were excluded from the earlier analysis of 587 of the donors. The study gave a list of under 200 TCR beta chains associated with cytomegalovirus. The sequencing pipeline was judged likely to have produced a cluster of highly shared sequence variants as a technical artifact. Because the 87-base-pair reads could not distinguish some IMGT-functional V segments, including TRBV6-2 and TRBV6-3, those segments were excluded. In a later analysis, around 15,000 TCR beta sequences were associated with specific HLA alleles at a false discovery rate of 0.05. A further reported finding was that TCR beta sequences accurately predicted the HLA-A and HLA-B alleles for most subjects in the first cohort. A later analysis found that TCR association rates varied across HLA loci, with DRB1 alleles showing the most associated TCRs and HLA-C alleles the fewest. The cohort was sequenced for TCR beta chains only, and without alpha or paired-chain data the features that could be detected were limited. A few of the identified cytomegalovirus-associated TCR beta chains were confirmed in vitro to be specific for cytomegalovirus antigens. Several of the top co-occurrence clusters appeared to be linked to parvovirus B19, influenza, CMV and Epstein-Barr virus, according to a later analysis. While some public TCRs were present in many individuals, most TCR sequences turned up only very rarely across donors. A later genetic analysis associated a missense DCLRE1C variant with V-gene and J-gene trimming of TCR beta chains, and an independent cohort replicated the association. Because some donors lacked HLA typing at each locus, the association tests relied only on the typed subset. Sequencing depth was assumed to be roughly uniform across donors in the presence/absence analyses, though that assumption may not hold. When HLA alleles, especially DR and DQ, strongly co-occurred, TCR associations were difficult to assign to individual alleles.

Libraries were prepared through the immunoSEQ multiplex PCR assay. For the multiplex PCR, a mixture combining 60 forward primers for TCR Vbeta segments and 13 reverse primers for TCR Jbeta segments was used. Amplification of the CDR3 region of rearranged TCR beta genes was performed with a multiplex PCR assay on genomic DNA. The Illumina HiSeq System was used to sequence the amplified TCR beta libraries as 87-base-pair reads. Per the authors' processing: Across the 500 to 850 repertoires, a later analysis counted tens of millions of unique TCR beta chains, around 11 million of which were shared by at least two donors. To remove PCR and sequencing errors, raw reads were error-corrected and collapsed into unique sequences using a nearest-neighbor algorithm that merged closely related sequences. To assign V, D and J gene segments, CDR3 sequences were aligned to IMGT reference sequences. For a sequence to be retained, a match of at least six nucleotides was required to both a V gene segment and a J gene segment. A rearrangement was called productive if the CDR3 had no stop codons and remained in frame with V and J, and every other rearrangement was called non-productive. CDR3 was defined by IMGT convention, running from the second conserved V-encoded cysteine to the conserved J-encoded phenylalanine. The earlier analysis of about 610 of the donors excluded sequences that lacked an unambiguous match to a single V gene segment. In an earlier analysis of 587 of the donors, a V segment was called functional when productive rearrangements were above 56.7%, and segregating when the standard deviation between donors exceeded 5%. A statistical classification framework was developed to diagnose cytomegalovirus status using the catalog of TCR beta chain sequences. V and J gene assignment, in a later analysis, came from comparing TCR nucleotide sequences with IMGT/GENE-DB human TR gene sequences. Using the TCRdist pipeline, a later analysis assigned CDR3 sequences along with most-parsimonious VDJ recombination scenarios. In a later analysis, each TCR beta chain was defined by its CDR3 amino acid sequence together with its V-gene family, and reads without a unique V-gene family were excluded. In a later analysis, nearly 600 highly shared, low-generation-probability nucleotide sequences were removed to address suspected cross-contamination and a sequencing artifact. For each public chain, a later analysis derived a clonal expansion index from normalized ranks of inferred template counts within each repertoire. A later analysis computed generation probabilities with a VDJ recombination model fitted to out-of-frame rearrangements, and checked the results against IGoR. Hypergeometric tests were used in a later analysis to score TCR-TCR, TCR-HLA and TCR-CMV co-occurrence, with a repertoire-size bias correction applied to the TCR pairs. To estimate false discovery rates, a later analysis permuted the HLA or CMV assignments 20 times. In a later analysis, co-occurring TCRs were grouped with DBSCAN, and TCRdist sequence similarity was added when clustering was performed within HLA-allele-positive subsets. Repertoires with fewer than 30,000 or more than 120,000 public chains were left out of co-occurrence clustering, as were a handful of repertoires with anomalous nucleotide sharing. Held by TCRdb, this immuneACCESS table contains in-frame sequences only and omits some clones. Under half of the omission traces to an unresolved V gene where checked; the cause of the rest is unknown. The V and J calls and the clone size are those of that table, but D and trimming were determined from the DNA. The sample includes around 100,000 clones, with 55% to 75% observed a single time. Of the sample, 3.5% to 4% falls within the top ten clones.

The receptor's source is a man younger than 45 in good health and CMV-seropositive. The material sequenced was PBMCs. The chain is encoded by TRBV6-5 joined to TRBJ2-1, with TRBD1 matching 7 junction bases. The CDR3: CASTLLRGGKDEQFF. The bases are TGTGCCAGCACCCTTTTGCGAGGGGGCAAGGATGAGCAGTTCTTC.